What follows are 31 T cell receptor beta chains derived from one specimen sequenced in a study of shared clonotypes between healthy human individuals. The protocol was immunoSEQ multiplex PCR, while the TCRdb copy is restricted to in-frame clones and leaves out a portion. The repertoire has more than 500,000 clones, approximately 95% of them found once; the top ten carry about 0.064%. Sequencing was carried out using naive CD4+ T cells sorted from blood. Stated subset: CD45RA+ positively selected. The receptors stem from a woman in her 30s in good health.

V gene TRBV11-3 combines with J gene TRBJ2-2; 9 bases fit TRBD1. The CDR3 runs to 16 residues. CDR1 is SGHNT, CDR2 YENEEA, per germline. The junction had 8 bases not matched to a gene; V was cut back by 4 bases and J by 5 bases. CDR3 sequence: CASSSGRDRETGELFF. CDR3 in DNA: TGTGCCAGCAGCTCGGGCCGGGACAGGGAGACCGGGGAGCTGTTTTTT. Full variable domain (missing parts from reference TRBV11-3 and TRBJ2-2): EAGVVQSPRYKIIEKKQPVAFWCNPISGHNTLYWYLQNLGQGPELLIRYENEEAVDDSQLPKDRFSAERLKGVDSTLKIQPAELGDSAVYLCASSSGRDRETGELFFGEGSRLTVL.

This clone was seen only once. The chain has TRBV7-9 and TRBJ2-7; possibly TRBD1 for D (6 bases). Per germline, CDR1 SEHNR and CDR2 FQNEAQ (reference sequence). Trimming cost V 5 bases and J 1 base, with 15 bases left between them. The CDR3 has 15 residues. Written as DNA, the CDR3 is TGTGCCAGCAGCCCCCTTGTGACAGGTTCCTACGAGCAGTACTTC. Protein sequence: CASSPLVTGSYEQYF.

The chain uses TRBV19 and TRBJ2-3; D unclear. The germline CDR1 and CDR2 sequences are LNHDA and SQIVND (reference sequence). Between the trimmed V and J ends, which lost 5 bases and 7 bases, there was a span of 4 bases. The CDR3 extends over 10 amino acids. CDR3 amino acids: CASSGHTQYF. The CDR3 DNA reads as TGTGCCAGTAGTGGCCATACGCAGTATTTT.

The chain links TRBV4-1 to TRBJ2-7; 9 bases are shared with TRBD2. In germline, CDR1 is MGHRA, CDR2 YSYEKL. This CDR3 comprises 16 residues. V lost 2 bases to trimming and J lost 7 bases; unmatched junction nucleotides: 12. The CDR3 spells CASSQISSGIPREQYF. CDR3 DNA: TGCGCCAGCAGCCAAATTTCTAGCGGGATACCGCGGGAGCAGTACTTC.

The chain employs TRBV5-1 and TRBJ2-7; unclear D gene. The ends were cut back, 1 base at V and 0 bases at J, with 8 bases in the middle. The CDR3 loop spans 14 amino acids. CDR1 is SGHRS, CDR2 YFSETQ, per germline. CDR3 DNA: TGCGCCAGCAGCTTGTTTGGAAGCTCCTACGAGCAGTACTTC. It translates to CASSLFGSSYEQYF.

This CDR3 is CASSLRGANTEAFF. CDR3 coding DNA: TGCGCCAGCAGCTTGAGAGGGGCGAACACTGAAGCTTTCTTT. The chain is built from TRBV5-1 and TRBJ1-1; possible D gene TRBD1, 5 bases. The germline CDR1 and CDR2 sequences are SGHRS and YFSETQ. The CDR3 extends over 14 amino acids. Trimming took off 1 base at V and 1 base at J, with 8 bases between the two ends.

The rearrangement uses TRBV7-9 and TRBJ2-7; TRBD1 is a possible D gene (5 bases). The CDR3 has 13 residues. CDR1 SEHNR and CDR2 FQNEAQ come from the germline V gene (reference sequence). The ends were cut back, 4 bases at V and 6 bases at J, with 13 bases in the middle. CDR3 amino acids: CASSSVAGREQYF. CDR3 bases: TGTGCCAGCAGCTCGGTGGCAGGGCGCGAGCAGTACTTC.

V is TRBV7-6 and J is TRBJ2-5; D not resolved. V lost 5 bases and J lost 1, with 8 bases in between. This CDR3 contains 13 residues. Germline CDR1 is SGHVS and CDR2 is FNYEAQ. Here the CDR3 reads CASSPIAQETQYF. The CDR3, as DNA: TGTGCCAGCAGCCCTATAGCCCAAGAGACCCAGTACTTC.

The J gene is TRBJ2-7, the V gene TRBV30; TRBD1 or TRBD2 may be the D gene (5 bases each). There are 12 residues in the CDR3. The V end was cut by 2 bases, the J end by 4 bases, with 9 bases between. Germline V gene data show CDR1 as GTSNPN and CDR2 as SVGIG (reference sequence). The CDR3 here is CAWSSREYEQYF. Here the CDR3 DNA reads TGTGCCTGGAGTTCCAGGGAGTACGAGCAGTACTTC.

This clone was found once. V is TRBV9 and J is TRBJ2-2; 10 positions agree with TRBD2. The J segment lost 3 bases and the V segment lost 4 bases, leaving 9 bases of the junction unmatched. The CDR3 has 17 residues. Germline values: CDR1 SGDLS, CDR2 YYNGEE. The CDR3 reads CASSPPGLAGDTGELFF. As DNA, the CDR3 is TGTGCCAGCAGCCCTCCCGGGCTAGCGGGAGACACCGGGGAGCTGTTTTTT.

This chain joins TRBV7-9 and TRBJ2-1; 8 bases are shared with TRBD2. This CDR3 has 16 amino acids. The junction had 12 bases not matched to a gene; V was cut back by 3 bases and J by 8 bases. Germline V gives CDR1 SEHNR, CDR2 FQNEAQ (reference sequence). CDR3 amino acids: CASSLQPGLGGDEQFF. The CDR3, as DNA: TGTGCCAGCAGCTTGCAACCGGGACTAGGGGGGGATGAGCAGTTCTTC.

The V gene is TRBV2, the J gene TRBJ1-4; no definite D call. Looked up from germline, CDR1 is SNHLY and CDR2 is FYNNEI. CDR3 length: 15 amino acids. Trimming stripped 3 bases from V and 6 bases from J, with 14 bases between. CDR3 DNA: TGTGCCAGCAGTGATCGTGGGCGGCGGGATGAAAAACTGTTTTTT. Protein: CASSDRGRRDEKLFF.

The genes are TRBV28 and TRBJ2-7, with a weak D call TRBD2 (6 bases). Trimming took off 4 bases at V and 7 bases at J, with 20 bases between the two ends. The germline V gene has CDR1 MDHEN and CDR2 SYDVKM. The CDR3 is 15 amino acids. The CDR3 nucleotides are TGTGCCAGCAGTTCACCACACGGGGGAGATGGGGAGCAGTACTTC. Protein: CASSSPHGGDGEQYF.

The rearrangement links TRBV28 to TRBJ2-2; no clear D. The CDR3 has 14 residues. V lost 8 bases and J lost 7, with 17 bases in between. Germline CDR1 is MDHEN and CDR2 is SYDVKM. As DNA, the CDR3 is TGTGCCAGCGGTGGCAAGGCGACGGGCGGGGAGCTGTTTTTT. Residues: CASGGKATGGELFF.

J is TRBJ2-6 and V is TRBV10-2; 13 bases map to TRBD2. V shed 6 bases, J shed 1 base, and the junction held 9 bases outside the gene matches. From germline, CDR1 is WSHSY and CDR2 SAAADI. The CDR3 length is 19 residues. The CDR3, as DNA: TGCGCCAGCAGGGAACCACTAGCGGGAGGGCCTTCTGGGGCCAACGTCCTGACTTTC. This encodes CASREPLAGGPSGANVLTF.

The chain links TRBV7-9 to TRBJ2-1; 9 nucleotides line up with TRBD1. Germline V gives CDR1 SEHNR, CDR2 FQNEAQ (reference sequence). The CDR3 has 15 amino acids. V lost 5 bases and J lost 10; bases outside the gene matches: 12. DNA of the CDR3: TGTGCCAGCAGCGCCCCGGGACAGGGTATTCGGGAGCAGTTCTTC. This codes for CASSAPGQGIREQFF.

The chain has TRBV5-1 and TRBJ1-6, with D possibly matching TRBD1 (6 bases). V lost 0 bases, J lost 7 bases, and 8 bases lay in between. This CDR3 has 14 amino acids. Germline loops: CDR1 SGHRS, CDR2 YFSETQ. CDR3 amino acids: CASSLEGQNSPLHF. For the CDR3, the DNA is TGCGCCAGCAGCTTGGAAGGACAGAATTCACCCCTCCACTTT. The full variable domain, in which reference TRBV5-1 and TRBJ1-6 provide the parts outside the CDR3, is KAGVTQTPRYLIKTRGQQVTLSCSPISGHRSVSWYQQTPGQGLQFLFEYFSETQRNKGNFPGRFSGRQFSNSRSEMNVSTLELGDSALYLCASSLEGQNSPLHFGNGTRLTVT.

The CDR3 DNA follows: TGTGCCAGCAGTTATGAGGTTGATACGCAGTATTTT. The encoded protein is CASSYEVDTQYF. This chain links TRBV7-9 with TRBJ2-3; D is unclear. The CDR3 extends over 12 amino acids. Germline V gene lookup returns CDR1 SEHNR and CDR2 FQNEAQ (reference sequence). The V end was cut by 6 bases, the J end by 6 bases, with 10 bases between. Full variable domain (outside the CDR3, taken from reference TRBV7-9 and TRBJ2-3): DTGVSQNPRHKITKRGQNVTFRCDPISEHNRLYWYRQTLGQGPEFLTYFQNEAQLEKSRLLSDRFSAERPKGSFSTLEIQRTEQGDSAMYLCASSYEVDTQYFGPGTRLTVL.

This clone was recorded only once. J is TRBJ1-2 and V is TRBV6-1, with 9 bases fitting TRBD1. This CDR3 is built from 15 residues. The V gene's germline CDR1 is MNHNS and CDR2 SASEGT. Germline trimming cut 10 bases from V and 1 base from J; bases unmatched to any gene: 10. This CDR3 is CAISAGQGLNYGYTF. CDR3 bases: TGTGCCATCTCCGCGGGACAGGGACTTAACTATGGCTACACCTTC.

CDR3 bases: TGTGCCAGTACCATGTGGCGGGAGGGCCTTGCTGAGCAGTTCTTC. Its translation: CASTMWREGLAEQFF. This chain links TRBV28 with TRBJ2-1, with 9 bases that match TRBD2. The CDR3 covers 15 residues. The germline gives CDR1 MDHEN, CDR2 SYDVKM. V shed 9 bases, J shed 9 bases, and the junction held 15 bases outside the gene matches.

A note on this clone: This same CDR3 is encoded by further DNA sequences in the sample. V is TRBV18 and J is TRBJ1-1, with D unclear. The V and J ends lost 1 base and 1 base respectively, with 10 bases between them. The CDR3 extends over 15 amino acids. CDR1 and CDR2 from the germline V gene are KGHSH and LQKENI. CDR3 amino acids: CASSPREGGNTEAFF. The CDR3 DNA reads as TGTGCCAGCTCACCACGAGAGGGCGGGAACACTGAAGCTTTCTTT.

The chain couples TRBV7-6 to TRBJ2-5; 7 bases agree with TRBD1. Germline V lookup: CDR1 SGHVS, CDR2 FNYEAQ. After removal of 3 bases from V and 3 bases from J, the junction contained 7 bases not matched to a gene. The CDR3 contains 15 residues. The CDR3 DNA is TGTGCCAGCAGCTTTGATGTGGGACAGAAAGAGACCCAGTACTTC. Protein sequence: CASSFDVGQKETQYF.

The chain employs TRBV27 and TRBJ2-1; no clear D gene. V was clipped by 3 bases and J by 0 bases, with 9 bases between them. This CDR3 region has 15 residues. Germline V gene data show CDR1 as MNHEY and CDR2 as SMNVEV (reference sequence). CDR3 sequence reads: CASSFTSHSYNEQFF. CDR3 bases: TGTGCCAGCAGTTTCACCAGCCACTCCTACAATGAGCAGTTCTTC.

The chain has TRBV2 and TRBJ2-4; tentatively, D is TRBD1 or TRBD2 (5 bases each). The CDR3 has 16 residues. CDR1 and CDR2 from the germline V gene are SNHLY and FYNNEI. V was cut by 1 base and J by 0 bases, with 10 bases left in between. CDR3 nucleotides: TGTGCCAGCAGTGAAGATGGGACGGTAGCCAAAAACATTCAGTACTTC. Its protein product is CASSEDGTVAKNIQYF. Looking up the rest from reference TRBV2 and TRBJ2-4 gives the full variable domain: EPEVTQTPSHQVTQMGQEVILRCVPISNHLYFYWYRQILGQKVEFLVSFYNNEISEKSEIFDDQFSVERPDGSNFTLKIRSTKLEDSAMYFCASSEDGTVAKNIQYFGAGTRLSVL.

The rearrangement links TRBV18 to TRBJ2-7; D is unclear. This CDR3 contains 14 residues. Trimming removed 1 base from V and 0 bases from J, with 7 bases in between. CDR1 KGHSH and CDR2 LQKENI come from the germline V gene. CDR3 in DNA: TGTGCCAGCTCACCACTGGAAAGCTCCTACGAGCAGTACTTC. It encodes CASSPLESSYEQYF.

This clone was detected only a few times. V usage is TRBV7-9 and J usage is TRBJ2-7; D is perhaps TRBD1 (6 bases). Germline values: CDR1 SEHNR, CDR2 FQNEAQ (reference sequence). The V end was cut by 5 bases, the J end by 4 bases, with 12 bases between. The CDR3 runs 13 residues. This chain's CDR3 is CASSLTDRYEQYF. DNA for the CDR3: TGTGCCAGCAGCCTCACCGACAGGTACGAGCAGTACTTC.

The rearrangement joins TRBV18 to TRBJ1-1; D is perhaps TRBD1 (6 bases). V was cut by 3 bases and J by 11 bases, with 16 bases left in between. The CDR3 runs to 13 residues. Germline V gene lookup returns CDR1 KGHSH and CDR2 LQKENI. The CDR3 is CASSPIEQGNAFF. CDR3 nucleotides: TGTGCCAGCTCACCGATCGAACAGGGTAACGCTTTCTTT.

J is TRBJ2-2 and V is TRBV7-2; 7 positions agree with TRBD1. Germline CDR1 reads SGHTA; CDR2 reads FQGNSA. CDR3 length: 16 residues. The trim removed 2 bases at V and 4 bases at J, leaving 7 bases unmatched. CDR3 DNA: TGTGCCAGCAGCTTATTAGGGGGCCTAGTCACCGGGGAGCTGTTTTTT. Protein product: CASSLLGGLVTGELFF.

This clone was observed a single time. The chain couples TRBV6-7 to TRBJ1-2; 7 bases line up with TRBD1. Being an ORF, TRBV6-7 has a function that is uncertain. CDR3 size: 16 residues. Trimming at V came to 5 bases and at J to 2 bases, leaving 11 bases not matched to a gene. Here the CDR3 reads CASSAQPGQKNYGYTF. The CDR3 nucleotides read TGTGCCAGCAGTGCACAACCGGGACAGAAAAACTATGGCTACACCTTC.

V is TRBV27 and J is TRBJ2-1; D is possibly TRBD1 (5 bases). Germline V gives CDR1 MNHEY, CDR2 SMNVEV (reference sequence). This CDR3 has 17 residues. Trimming shortened V by 5 bases and J by 4 bases, and 21 bases separated the two germline ends. The CDR3: CASSLPRSLGVYNEQFF. The DNA of the CDR3 is TGTGCCAGCAGTCTTCCCCGGAGCCTAGGGGTTTACAATGAGCAGTTCTTC.

On this clone: Other nucleotide sequences from this sample produce the same CDR3. The CDR3 protein is CASRQSNQPQHF. The CDR3 DNA reads TGTGCCAGCAGACAGAGCAATCAGCCCCAGCATTTT. The chain is built from TRBV28 and TRBJ1-5; D ambiguous. V lost 6 bases, J lost 1 base, and 4 bases lay in between. CDR1 and CDR2 (germline): MDHEN, SYDVKM. The CDR3 totals 12 residues.